What follows are 19 T cell receptor beta chains derived from one specimen sequenced in a study of blood T cell repertoires in COVID-19. Repertoires were generated with immunoSEQ multiplex PCR, while TCRdb's copy carries only in-frame clones and drops some. The sample has around 290,000 clones, approximately 86% seen once. The sequenced sample consisted of PBMCs or T cells enriched from blood (not recorded which). Receptors originate from a woman aged 30 to 39 who had recovered from COVID-19.

This chain joins TRBV30 and TRBJ2-3, with 10 nucleotides matching TRBD2. The CDR3 loop spans 13 amino acids. CDR1 is GTSNPN and CDR2 is SVGIG in the germline V gene (reference sequence). The ends lost 7 bases at V and 6 bases at J; junction bases unmatched: 7. The CDR3 reads CASERGGHDTQYF. The CDR3 region has the DNA TGTGCCTCGGAGCGGGGGGGCCATGATACGCAGTATTTT.

The genes are TRBV5-1 and TRBJ1-2; 8 nucleotides match TRBD1. Germline loops: CDR1 SGHRS, CDR2 YFSETQ. V shed 0 bases, J shed 4 bases, and the junction held 2 bases outside the gene matches. This CDR3 is built from 14 residues. The DNA for the CDR3 is TGCGCCAGCAGCTTGGAGCAGGGGGCCTATGGCTACACCTTC. Its protein product is CASSLEQGAYGYTF.

The V and J genes are TRBV7-9 and TRBJ2-3; a possible D gene is TRBD1 (7 bases). Germline CDR1 is SEHNR and CDR2 is FQNEAQ (reference sequence). This CDR3 is 16 amino acids long. Trimming cost V 1 base and J 9 bases, with 20 bases left between them. The CDR3 protein is CASSLGRRTGLITQYF. The CDR3 DNA reads as TGTGCCAGCAGCTTAGGACGCAGGACAGGACTAATAACGCAGTATTTT.

This chain uses TRBV7-2 with TRBJ2-1, with a possible D match to TRBD2 (7 bases). CDR1 SGHTA and CDR2 FQGNSA come from the germline V gene. This CDR3 has 16 residues. V gave up 3 bases and J gave up 9 bases, with 21 bases separating them. CDR3 sequence: CASSLGALAEKGEQFF. The DNA of the CDR3 is TGTGCCAGCAGCTTGGGGGCTCTAGCGGAAAAGGGTGAGCAGTTCTTC.

The chain carries TRBV7-2 and TRBJ1-2, with D possibly TRBD1 on 5 matching bases. Trimming removed 8 bases at V and 0 bases at J, with 16 bases between. This CDR3 contains 15 residues. The germline gives CDR1 SGHTA, CDR2 FQGNSA. CDR3 protein: CASGYRGLTNYGYTF. CDR3 DNA: TGTGCCAGCGGATACCGGGGACTTACTAACTATGGCTACACCTTC.

The J gene is TRBJ2-5, the V gene TRBV7-8; 8 positions agree with TRBD2. The CDR3 sequence is 13 residues long. The ends lost 5 bases at V and 5 bases at J; junction bases unmatched: 4. Germline V lookup: CDR1 SGHVS, CDR2 FQNEAQ. The CDR3 protein is CASSKGLVETQYF. CDR3 sequence (DNA): TGTGCCAGCAGCAAGGGACTAGTTGAGACCCAGTACTTC. Full variable domain (rest looked up from reference TRBV7-8 and TRBJ2-5): GAGVSQSPRYKVAKRGQDVALRCDPISGHVSLFWYQQALGQGPEFLTYFQNEAQLDKSGLPSDRFFAERPEGSVSTLKIQRTQQEDSAVYLCASSKGLVETQYFGPGTRLLVL.

The table lists this clone with a count of one. The rearrangement joins TRBV7-2 to TRBJ1-2; TRBD1 matches at 9 bases. V was pared by 5 bases and J by 6 bases, with 7 bases of the junction left unmatched. CDR1 and CDR2 (germline): SGHTA, FQGNSA. This CDR3 has 14 residues. CDR3 sequence: CASSRYRGQDGYTF. The DNA for the CDR3 is TGTGCCAGCAGCCGTTACAGGGGGCAAGATGGCTACACCTTC.

The table lists this clone with a count of one. This chain joins TRBV29-1 and TRBJ2-4; 7 bases map to TRBD1. This CDR3 has 14 amino acids. V lost 7 bases to trimming and J lost 0 bases; unmatched junction nucleotides: 6. CDR1 SQVTM and CDR2 ANQGSEA come from the germline V gene. This chain's CDR3 is CSALTGLAKNIQYF. CDR3 DNA: TGCAGCGCTCTGACAGGGCTAGCCAAAAACATTCAGTACTTC.

The gene calls are TRBV7-3 and TRBJ2-5; weak D call: TRBD1 (5 bases). The CDR3 has 14 amino acids. CDR1 is SGHTA and CDR2 is FQGTGA in the germline V gene. Trimming stripped 5 bases from V and 5 bases from J, with 15 bases between. CDR3 in amino acids: CASSQTALSETQYF. The DNA for the CDR3 is TGTGCCAGCAGCCAGACAGCCCTATCGGAGACCCAGTACTTC.

The gene calls are TRBV19 and TRBJ2-2, with D perhaps TRBD2 (5 bases). The CDR3 contains 15 residues. The germline CDR1 and CDR2 sequences are LNHDA and SQIVND (reference sequence). The germline V and J ends were trimmed by 3 bases and 5 bases, with 13 bases remaining between them. CDR3 protein: CASSIKGWRTGELFF. CDR3 DNA sequence: TGTGCCAGTAGTATCAAGGGATGGAGGACCGGGGAGCTGTTTTTT.

This chain uses TRBV18 with TRBJ2-6; 8 bases line up with TRBD1. Trimming at V came to 5 bases and at J to 2 bases, leaving 2 bases not matched to a gene. Germline loops: CDR1 KGHSH, CDR2 LQKENI. This CDR3 has 15 amino acids. The CDR3 region is CASSETGAGANVLTF. The CDR3 coding sequence is TGTGCCAGCTCAGAGACAGGGGCTGGGGCCAACGTCCTGACTTTC.

In this sample, this clone turned up once. The chain links TRBV3-1 (or the pseudogene TRBV3-2) to TRBJ1-6, with 7 bases matching TRBD1. Trimming removed 4 bases from V and 13 bases from J; junction bases left unmatched: 13. Germline V CDR1 and CDR2: LGHDT, YNNKEL (reference sequence). This CDR3 contains 15 residues. CDR3 sequence (DNA): TGTGCCAGCAGCCCATTAGGGACAGAGCTGGACCCCCTCCACTTT. Protein sequence: CASSPLGTELDPLHF.

The chain combines TRBV5-1 with TRBJ2-7; a weak D match, TRBD1 (6 bases). With 3 bases removed from V and 4 bases from J, the gap between germline ends came to 11 bases. This CDR3 has 13 residues. Germline CDR1 SGHRS, CDR2 YFSETQ. CDR3 in amino acids: CASSSTRGYEQYF. The CDR3 DNA follows: TGCGCCAGCAGCTCCACTAGGGGGTACGAGCAGTACTTC.

The chain joins TRBV9 to TRBJ1-3; a possible D gene is TRBD1 (6 bases). This CDR3 is built from 15 residues. V was trimmed by 3 bases and J by 0 bases, leaving 10 bases between them. The germline CDR1 and CDR2 sequences are SGDLS and YYNGEE. CDR3 residues: CASSGQVFSGNTIYF. The CDR3 region has the DNA TGTGCCAGCAGCGGACAGGTCTTCTCTGGAAACACCATATATTTT.

The chain has TRBV6-1 and TRBJ2-7, with a weak D call TRBD2 (6 bases). CDR1 and CDR2 (germline): MNHNS, SASEGT. The CDR3 runs to 20 residues. The ends were cut back, 4 bases at V and 3 bases at J, with 31 bases in the middle. CDR3 bases: TGTGCCAGCAGTGCGTACGGGTCACGGGTTTTTATAGCGGAGGACTACGAGCAGTACTTC. Translated, it gives CASSAYGSRVFIAEDYEQYF.

This chain joins TRBV5-1 and TRBJ1-1; TRBD1 matches at 7 bases. Germline V gene data show CDR1 as SGHRS and CDR2 as YFSETQ. The junction had 7 bases not matched to a gene; V was cut back by 4 bases and J by 1 base. The CDR3 is 15 residues long. In nucleotides, the CDR3 is TGCGCCAGCAGCAGGTCGGGACAGTCGAACACTGAAGCTTTCTTT. Its translation is CASSRSGQSNTEAFF. Looking up the rest from reference TRBV5-1 and TRBJ1-1 gives the full variable domain: KAGVTQTPRYLIKTRGQQVTLSCSPISGHRSVSWYQQTPGQGLQFLFEYFSETQRNKGNFPGRFSGRQFSNSRSEMNVSTLELGDSALYLCASSRSGQSNTEAFFGQGTRLTVV.

This clone has only one observation. In DNA, the CDR3 is TGTGCCAGCTCACTACAGGGGTGGAATCAGCCCCAGCATTTT. It encodes CASSLQGWNQPQHF. The genes are TRBV18 and TRBJ1-5; 7 bases line up with TRBD1. CDR1 KGHSH and CDR2 LQKENI come from the germline V gene. This CDR3 contains 14 residues. V was clipped by 4 bases and J by 4 bases; unmatched bases: 4.

The chain recombines TRBV11-2 with TRBJ2-1; D is ambiguous. V shed 0 bases and J shed 2 bases, with 5 bases lying between them. Germline CDR1 is SGHAT and CDR2 is FQNNGV. The CDR3 extends over 14 amino acids. CDR3: CASSLDRPYNEQFF. For the CDR3, the DNA is TGTGCCAGCAGCTTAGATCGTCCCTACAATGAGCAGTTCTTC.

This rearrangement joins TRBV30 to TRBJ2-7, with D tentatively TRBD2 (5 bases). V was cut by 4 bases and J by 3 bases, with 16 bases left in between. The CDR3 consists of 14 residues. Per germline, CDR1 GTSNPN and CDR2 SVGIG (reference sequence). CDR3 protein: CAWMQKRPNYEQYF. The CDR3 region has the DNA TGTGCCTGGATGCAGAAGCGGCCTAACTACGAGCAGTACTTC.